The 9 T cell receptor beta chains given below trace back to one sample, sequenced in a study of blood T cell repertoires in COVID-19 (dated by TCRdb to 2018 to 2020). Libraries came from the immunoSEQ multiplex PCR assay. TCRdb provides this immuneACCESS table in a form limited to in-frame rearrangements. Some clones are lacking; in checked studies, under half of them reflect an unresolved V gene, and why the rest are absent is not known. This sample holds 330,000 or so clones; about 88% were observed only once. In total, the top ten clones hold around 3% of the sample. Sequencing was performed on PBMCs or T cells enriched from blood (not recorded which). Every receptor here comes from a young woman who had recovered from COVID-19.

This chain joins TRBV2 and TRBJ1-2; D remains ambiguous. The length of the CDR3 is 14 residues. V dropped 4 bases and J dropped 0 bases, with 9 bases sitting between them. Per germline, CDR1 SNHLY and CDR2 FYNNEI. The CDR3 DNA reads as TGTGCCAGCAGTGGGGAGATTTCTAACTATGGCTACACCTTC. It is translated as CASSGEISNYGYTF.

The chain uses TRBV7-2 and TRBJ2-7; D is unclear. CDR1 and CDR2 (germline): SGHTA, FQGNSA. The length of the CDR3 is 15 residues. V was pared by 4 bases and J by 3 bases, with 16 bases between. CDR3 nucleotides: TGTGCCAGCAGCTCACCGACTGAAGAGTTCTACGAGCAGTACTTC. This sequence encodes CASSSPTEEFYEQYF. The variable domain in full, with the rest retrieved from reference TRBV7-2 and TRBJ2-7, is GAGVSQSPSNKVTEKGKDVELRCDPISGHTALYWYRQSLGQGLEFLIYFQGNSAPDKSGLPSDRFSAERTGGSVSTLTIQRTQQEDSAVYLCASSSPTEEFYEQYFGPGTRLTVT.

This chain joins TRBV27 and TRBJ1-2; D might be TRBD1 (5 bases). V shed 7 bases and J shed 7 bases, with 19 bases lying between them. Germline CDR1 and CDR2: MNHEY and SMNVEV (reference sequence). The CDR3 loop spans 14 amino acids. CDR3 protein: CASTQMGGDVGYTF. Here the CDR3 DNA reads TGTGCCAGCACCCAAATGGGAGGGGATGTTGGCTACACCTTC.

This sequence joins TRBV29-1 and TRBJ2-7; the match to TRBD2 covers 14 bases. Trimming cost V 7 bases and J 3 bases; bases outside gene matches: 2. CDR3 length: 13 amino acids. Germline CDR1 and CDR2: SQVTM and ANQGSEA. CDR3 amino acids: CSAGLAGGYEQYF. In DNA, the CDR3 is TGCAGCGCTGGACTAGCGGGAGGCTACGAGCAGTACTTC.

This CDR3 reads CASRSGQDYEQYF. In DNA form, the CDR3 reads TGTGCCAGCAGGAGCGGACAGGACTACGAGCAGTACTTC. The gene calls are TRBV28 and TRBJ2-7, with 7 bases lining up with TRBD1. The junction had 5 bases not matched to a gene; V was cut back by 6 bases and J by 3 bases. Per the germline V gene, CDR1 is MDHEN and CDR2 is SYDVKM. CDR3 length equals 13 residues.

J is TRBJ1-6 and V is TRBV27, with 8 bases aligning to TRBD1. J lost 8 bases, V lost 4 bases, and 4 bases had no gene match. The V gene's germline CDR1 is MNHEY and CDR2 SMNVEV (reference sequence). The CDR3 is 14 residues long. CDR3 protein: CASSWTGKDSPLHF. CDR3 nucleotide sequence: TGTGCCAGCAGTTGGACAGGGAAGGATTCACCCCTCCACTTT.

V and J are TRBV5-1 and TRBJ1-4, with D maybe TRBD1 (6 bases). The CDR3 is 15 amino acids. CDR1 and CDR2 (germline): SGHRS, YFSETQ. Trimming cost V 4 bases and J 8 bases, with 18 bases left between them. CDR3 in DNA: TGCGCCAGCAGCCCTCTCTCAGGGGAGCGAGAAAAACTGTTTTTT. It codes for CASSPLSGEREKLFF.

The V and J genes are TRBV29-1 and TRBJ1-1, with D maybe TRBD1 (5 bases). Germline V gene data show CDR1 as SQVTM and CDR2 as ANQGSEA. This CDR3 spans 14 amino acids. V was shortened by 7 bases and J by 0 bases, with 15 bases between the two germline ends. Here the CDR3 DNA reads TGCAGCGCTACGGCCGGACATATGAACACTGAAGCTTTCTTT. Translated: CSATAGHMNTEAFF.

The chain joins TRBV5-1 to TRBJ2-7; D not resolved. CDR3 length equals 14 residues. In germline, CDR1 is SGHRS, CDR2 YFSETQ. The germline V and J ends were trimmed by 4 bases and 0 bases, with 11 bases remaining between them. CDR3 loop: CASSLGFSSYEQYF. DNA for the CDR3: TGCGCCAGCAGCCTGGGGTTTAGCTCCTACGAGCAGTACTTC.